This T cell receptor (beta chain) emerged from a study of vaccination and CD4 T cells after COVID-19. Comment on this clonotype: What it binds is unknown.

Noted treatment: roughly 10-day PBMC culture with coronavirus spike peptide pools or control peptides (ViraFEST assay). Under the ViraFEST approach, antigen-specific T cells were expanded with peptide pools and TCRs subsequently sequenced. With the Oncomine TCR Beta short-read assay, DNA from cultured CD4+ T cells was sequenced. Using its own MiXCR run on the PCR reads, TCRdb lists one record per CDR3 protein. The profile shows roughly 13,000 distinct CDR3 sequences, roughly 60% of them singletons. The germline V gene has CDR1 MDHEN and CDR2 SYDVKM. The CDR3 consists of 16 residues. Trimming stripped 4 bases from V and 8 bases from J, with 21 bases between.

The TCR was taken from a human donor who had recovered from COVID-19. The sequenced material came from CD4+ T cells from blood, cultured in vitro. The chain links TRBV28 to TRBJ2-1, with a tentative D call TRBD2 (7 bases). The CDR3 is CASSSPLGGGPHEQFF. The CDR3 region has the DNA TGTGCCAGCAGTTCTCCCCTAGGGGGAGGGCCGCATGAGCAGTTCTTC.